The text below deals with one T cell receptor beta chain. The CDR3 loop spans 14 amino acids. V shed 8 bases and J 0 bases; nucleotides not matched to a gene: 5. The germline V gene has CDR1 MNHEY and CDR2 SVGAGI. TCRdb keeps only in-frame clones here, not all; method: immunoSEQ multiplex PCR. Here the sample spans more than 150,000 clones, 75% to 90% being singletons. The study drew participants aged roughly 18 to 95 years from about two dozen US areas. Two consecutive negative NP/OP PCR tests, clearance, or resolved symptoms defined Cohort 3 recovery. This sample stems from a study of blood T cell repertoires in COVID-19. Study-level information: Specimens from acute and convalescent COVID-19 originated in the United States, Italy and Spain. The analysed material was cDNA or gDNA that came from T cells, B-cell-depleted T cells, or PBMCs.

The receptor comes from a woman between 55 and 75 years old who had recovered from COVID-19. Source material: PBMCs or T cells enriched from blood (not recorded which). The chain uses TRBV6-5 and TRBJ1-1; 8 bases line up with TRBD1. CDR3 bases: TGTGCCAGCTCAAGACAGGGGATGAACACTGAAGCTTTCTTT. Its protein product is CASSRQGMNTEAFF.